This entry lists 17 T cell receptor beta chains sequenced from one sample in a study of blood T cell repertoires in COVID-19. Measured with immunoSEQ multiplex PCR; TCRdb has only the in-frame clones, and not every one. Of a few hundred thousand clones in the sample, 88% were seen once. Sample: peripheral blood. The receptors shown here come from a young man with active or convalescent COVID-19.

The rearrangement uses TRBV7-6 and TRBJ1-6; unclear D gene. CDR3 size: 15 residues. Per germline, CDR1 SGHVS and CDR2 FNYEAQ. Deletions cut 1 base from V and 3 bases from J, with 7 bases between. The CDR3 DNA reads as TGTGCCAGCAGCTTAGACACAGACTATAATTCACCCCTCCACTTT. This gives the protein CASSLDTDYNSPLHF.

The chain recombines TRBV9 with TRBJ2-2; TRBD2 aligns across 12 bases. The CDR3 has 16 residues. Germline V gives CDR1 SGDLS, CDR2 YYNGEE. J gave up 4 bases and V 4 bases, and 5 bases lay outside the gene matches. Here the CDR3 reads CASSQTSGGPTGELFF. Written as DNA, the CDR3 is TGTGCCAGCAGCCAAACTAGCGGGGGGCCCACCGGGGAGCTGTTTTTT.

The genes are TRBV4-3 and TRBJ1-1; possible D gene TRBD1, 5 bases. Germline CDR1 LGHNA, CDR2 YSLEER. This CDR3 has 16 amino acids. The ends were cut back, 0 bases at V and 1 base at J, with 12 bases in the middle. CDR3 loop: CASSQDPRGGNTEAFF. As DNA, the CDR3 is TGCGCCAGCAGCCAAGATCCGAGGGGAGGGAACACTGAAGCTTTCTTT.

The rearrangement links TRBV19 to TRBJ1-2; maybe TRBD1 (6 bases). CDR1 LNHDA and CDR2 SQIVND come from the germline V gene (reference sequence). V gave up 7 bases and J gave up 8 bases, with 20 bases separating them. This CDR3 spans 14 amino acids. CDR3 loop: CASTLTRAQGGYTF. For the CDR3, the DNA is TGTGCCAGTACCCTTACCCGGGCTCAGGGGGGCTACACCTTC.

The chain recombines TRBV15 with TRBJ2-2; D gene unclear. Deletions cut 0 bases from V and 6 bases from J, with 11 bases between. The CDR3 sequence is 15 residues long. CDR1 and CDR2 (germline): LNHNV, YYDKDF (reference sequence). The CDR3 DNA reads as TGTGCCACCAGCAGAGATTTATTTTTAGCCGGGGAGCTGTTTTTT. Its translation: CATSRDLFLAGELFF.

This CDR3 is CASSLIADTDTQYF. CDR3 DNA: TGTGCCAGCAGCTTAATAGCGGACACAGATACGCAGTATTTT. The chain employs TRBV11-2 and TRBJ2-3, with a possible D match to TRBD2 (6 bases). The CDR3 covers 14 residues. The germline V gene has CDR1 SGHAT and CDR2 FQNNGV. Trimming shortened V by 2 bases and J by 2 bases, and 8 bases separated the two germline ends.

V gene TRBV18 combines with J gene TRBJ1-5; D call uncertain. V gave up 5 bases and J gave up 5 bases, with 7 bases separating them. The CDR3 has 12 amino acids. CDR1 and CDR2 (germline): KGHSH, LQKENI. The CDR3 spells CASSMEDQPQHF. The DNA for the CDR3 is TGTGCCAGCTCAATGGAGGATCAGCCCCAGCATTTT. The whole variable domain, filled in from reference TRBV18 and TRBJ1-5, reads NAGVMQNPRHLVRRRGQEARLRCSPMKGHSHVYWYRQLPEEGLKFMVYLQKENIIDESGMPKERFSAEFPKEGPSILRIQQVVRGDSAAYFCASSMEDQPQHFGDGTRLSIL.

The chain couples TRBV10-3 to TRBJ1-1, with D perhaps TRBD1 (6 bases). Germline CDR1 and CDR2: ENHRY and SYGVKD. Trimming took 2 bases from V and 3 from J, leaving 19 bases between them. The CDR3 consists of 17 residues. For the CDR3, the DNA is TGTGCCATCAGTGAGAACCACTTTGGGACATGGGACACTGAAGCTTTCTTT. Encoded protein: CAISENHFGTWDTEAFF.

The chain is built from TRBV10-3 and TRBJ1-6; 8 positions match TRBD1. CDR1 and CDR2 (germline): ENHRY, SYGVKD. CDR3 length: 15 residues. The junction had 9 bases not matched to a gene; V was cut back by 6 bases and J by 8 bases. The CDR3 sequence is CAIRTGQGKHSPLHF. Written as DNA, the CDR3 is TGTGCCATCAGGACCGGACAGGGAAAGCATTCACCCCTCCACTTT.

This clone has just one count. The chain combines TRBV25-1 with TRBJ1-6, with D uncertain. The V end was cut by 2 bases, the J end by 8 bases, with 13 bases between. Germline loops: CDR1 MGHDK, CDR2 SYGVNS. The CDR3 runs 15 residues. The DNA for the CDR3 is TGTGCCAGCAGTGAAACGAGGATGATGGATTCACCCCTCCACTTT. It encodes CASSETRMMDSPLHF.

The CDR3 nucleotides read TGTGCCAGCAGCCATATTCCGGGAACTGGCTACACCTTC. Amino acids: CASSHIPGTGYTF. V gene TRBV14 combines with J gene TRBJ1-2; D is undetermined. Per germline, CDR1 SGHDN and CDR2 FVKESK. This CDR3 has 13 amino acids. Deletions cut 3 bases from V and 7 bases from J, with 12 bases between.

The rearrangement links TRBV5-6 to TRBJ1-2; TRBD1 agrees at 7 bases. The CDR3 runs to 12 residues. V was pared by 3 bases and J by 8 bases, with 4 bases of the junction left unmatched. The germline gives CDR1 SGHDT, CDR2 YYEEEE. The CDR3 sequence is CASSYPGGGYTF. The CDR3 coding sequence is TGTGCCAGCAGCTACCCAGGGGGAGGCTACACCTTC.

V is TRBV24-1 and J is TRBJ2-5; perhaps TRBD2 as D (7 bases). The germline gives CDR1 KGHDR, CDR2 SFDVKD. V was trimmed by 7 bases and J by 3 bases, leaving 23 bases between them. The CDR3 length is 17 residues. The CDR3 loop is CATSASGGQGEEETQYF. As DNA, the CDR3 is TGTGCCACCAGCGCCTCCGGGGGGCAAGGGGAGGAAGAGACCCAGTACTTC.

The genes are TRBV7-9 and TRBJ1-4; 9 bases map to TRBD1. This CDR3 spans 18 amino acids. V trimming: 5 bases; J trimming: 5 bases; junction bases outside the gene matches: 15. The germline CDR1 and CDR2 sequences are SEHNR and FQNEAQ (reference sequence). The chain's CDR3 is CASSGGQGAEYDNEKLFF. The CDR3 bases are TGTGCCAGCAGCGGGGGACAGGGCGCGGAGTATGACAATGAAAAACTGTTTTTT.

This clone was counted a few times. The chain joins TRBV2 to TRBJ2-1, with 13 bases lining up with TRBD2. Germline assignment: CDR1 SNHLY and CDR2 FYNNEI. The CDR3 has 21 amino acids. After removal of 6 bases from V and 0 bases from J, the junction contained 17 bases not matched to a gene. In nucleotides, the CDR3 is TGTGCCAGCAGCAGCCCCCGGACTAGCGGGGGCCCAGGGAGCTCCTACAATGAGCAGTTCTTC. It specifies CASSSPRTSGGPGSSYNEQFF.

The chain carries TRBV6-5 and TRBJ1-2, with D tentatively TRBD1 (6 bases). Germline CDR1 and CDR2: MNHEY and SVGAGI. V lost 6 bases, J lost 4 bases, and 12 bases lay in between. The CDR3 has 13 amino acids. The CDR3 spells CASRGGQIYGYTF. The DNA of the CDR3 is TGTGCCAGCAGGGGCGGACAGATCTATGGCTACACCTTC.

The V call is TRBV7-8, the J call TRBJ2-7, with a possible D match to TRBD2 (5 bases). There are 12 residues in the CDR3. V lost 7 bases, J lost 7 bases, and 14 bases lay in between. In germline, CDR1 is SGHVS, CDR2 FQNEAQ. CDR3 amino acids: CASTGSSGEQYF. In DNA form, the CDR3 reads TGTGCCAGCACCGGATCATCGGGGGAGCAGTACTTC.